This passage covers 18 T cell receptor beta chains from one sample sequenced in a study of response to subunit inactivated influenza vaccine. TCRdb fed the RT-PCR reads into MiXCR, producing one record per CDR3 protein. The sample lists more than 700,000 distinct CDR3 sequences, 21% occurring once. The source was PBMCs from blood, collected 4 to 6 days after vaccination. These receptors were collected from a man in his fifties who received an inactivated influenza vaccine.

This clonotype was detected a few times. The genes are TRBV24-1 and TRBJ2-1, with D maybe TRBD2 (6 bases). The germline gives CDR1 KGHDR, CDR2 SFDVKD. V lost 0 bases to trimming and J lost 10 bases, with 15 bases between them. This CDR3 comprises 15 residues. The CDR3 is CATSDLGLTHGEQFF. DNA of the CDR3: TGTGCCACCAGTGATTTGGGACTAACCCATGGGGAGCAGTTCTTC.

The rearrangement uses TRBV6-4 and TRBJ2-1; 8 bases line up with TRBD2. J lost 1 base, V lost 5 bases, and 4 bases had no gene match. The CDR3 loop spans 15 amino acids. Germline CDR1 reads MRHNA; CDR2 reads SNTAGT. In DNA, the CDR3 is TGTGCCAGCAGTCGCGTAGCGGGGTCCTACAATGAGCAGTTCTTC. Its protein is CASSRVAGSYNEQFF.

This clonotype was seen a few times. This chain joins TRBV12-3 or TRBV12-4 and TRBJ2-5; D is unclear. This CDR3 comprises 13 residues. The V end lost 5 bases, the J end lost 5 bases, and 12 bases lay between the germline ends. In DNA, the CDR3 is TGTGCCAGCAGTGCCCCTTTGGGGGAGACCCAGTACTTC. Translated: CASSAPLGETQYF.

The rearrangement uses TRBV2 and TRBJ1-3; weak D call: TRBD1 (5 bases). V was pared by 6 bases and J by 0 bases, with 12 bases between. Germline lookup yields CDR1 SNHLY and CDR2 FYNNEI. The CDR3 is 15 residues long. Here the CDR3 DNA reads TGTGCCAGCAGAACGGGACTTAACTCTGGAAACACCATATATTTT. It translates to CASRTGLNSGNTIYF.

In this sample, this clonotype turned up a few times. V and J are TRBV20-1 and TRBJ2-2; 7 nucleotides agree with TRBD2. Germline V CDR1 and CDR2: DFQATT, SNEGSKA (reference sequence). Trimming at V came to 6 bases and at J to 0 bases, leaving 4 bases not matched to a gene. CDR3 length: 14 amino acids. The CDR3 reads CSAREYANTGELFF. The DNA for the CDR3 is TGCAGTGCGCGGGAGTACGCGAACACCGGGGAGCTGTTTTTT.

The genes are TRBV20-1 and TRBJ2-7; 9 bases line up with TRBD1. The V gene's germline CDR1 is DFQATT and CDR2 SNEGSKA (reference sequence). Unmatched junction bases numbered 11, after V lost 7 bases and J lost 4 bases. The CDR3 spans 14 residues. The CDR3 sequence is CSVVTGTGIYEQYF. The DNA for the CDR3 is TGCAGTGTCGTGACCGGGACAGGGATTTACGAGCAGTACTTC.

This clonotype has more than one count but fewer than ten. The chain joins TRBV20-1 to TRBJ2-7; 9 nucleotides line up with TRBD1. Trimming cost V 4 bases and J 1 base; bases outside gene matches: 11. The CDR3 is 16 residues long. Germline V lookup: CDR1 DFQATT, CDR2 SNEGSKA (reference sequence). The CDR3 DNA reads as TGCAGTGCTACCCCCCCACAGGGGGCGTCGTCCTACGAGCAGTACTTC. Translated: CSATPPQGASSYEQYF.

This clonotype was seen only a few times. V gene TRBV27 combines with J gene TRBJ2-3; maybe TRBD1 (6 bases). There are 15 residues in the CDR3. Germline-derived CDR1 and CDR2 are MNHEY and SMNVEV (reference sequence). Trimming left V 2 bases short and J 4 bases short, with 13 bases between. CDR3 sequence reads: CASSLTGYMSDTQYF. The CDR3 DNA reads TGTGCCAGCAGTTTAACAGGGTACATGTCAGATACGCAGTATTTT.

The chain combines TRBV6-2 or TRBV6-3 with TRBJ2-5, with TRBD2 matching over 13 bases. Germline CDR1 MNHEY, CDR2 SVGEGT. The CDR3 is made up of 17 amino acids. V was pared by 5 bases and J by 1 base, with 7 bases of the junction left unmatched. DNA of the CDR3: TGTGCCAGCAGTCCAATTAGACTAGCGGGGGGCCAAGAGACCCAGTACTTC. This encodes CASSPIRLAGGQETQYF.

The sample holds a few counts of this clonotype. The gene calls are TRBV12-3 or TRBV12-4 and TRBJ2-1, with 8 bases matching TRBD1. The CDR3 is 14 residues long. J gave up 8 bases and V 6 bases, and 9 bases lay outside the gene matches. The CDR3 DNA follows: TGTGCCAGCAGGAGACAGGGGTCAAGGGATGAGCAGTTCTTC. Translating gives CASRRQGSRDEQFF.

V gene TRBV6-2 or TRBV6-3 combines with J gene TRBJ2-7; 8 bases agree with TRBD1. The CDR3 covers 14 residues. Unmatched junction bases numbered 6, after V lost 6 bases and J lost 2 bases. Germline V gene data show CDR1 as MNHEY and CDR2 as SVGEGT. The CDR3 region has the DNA TGTGCCAGCAGGAGGGACAGGTCCACCTACGAGCAGTACTTC. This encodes CASRRDRSTYEQYF.

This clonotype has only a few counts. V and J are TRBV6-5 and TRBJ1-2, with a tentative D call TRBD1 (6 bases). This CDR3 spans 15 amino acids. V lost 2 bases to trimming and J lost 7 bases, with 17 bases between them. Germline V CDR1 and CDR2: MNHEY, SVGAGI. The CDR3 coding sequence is TGTGCCAGCAGTTACGAGGGCAGGGGTTCGGGTGGCTACACCTTC. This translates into CASSYEGRGSGGYTF.

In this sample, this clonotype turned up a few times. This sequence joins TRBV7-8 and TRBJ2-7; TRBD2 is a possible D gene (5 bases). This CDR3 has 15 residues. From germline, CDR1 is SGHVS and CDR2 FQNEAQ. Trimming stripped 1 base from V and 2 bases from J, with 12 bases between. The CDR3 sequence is CASSLGRGYTYEQYF. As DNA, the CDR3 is TGTGCCAGCAGCTTAGGCCGCGGGTATACCTACGAGCAGTACTTC.

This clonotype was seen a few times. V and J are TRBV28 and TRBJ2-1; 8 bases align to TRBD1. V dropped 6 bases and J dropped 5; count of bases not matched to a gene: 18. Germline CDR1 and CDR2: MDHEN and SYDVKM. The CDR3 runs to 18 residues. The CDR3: CASSRIPRTGNTHNEQFF. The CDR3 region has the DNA TGTGCCAGCAGCCGAATCCCCCGGACAGGGAATACACACAATGAGCAGTTCTTC.

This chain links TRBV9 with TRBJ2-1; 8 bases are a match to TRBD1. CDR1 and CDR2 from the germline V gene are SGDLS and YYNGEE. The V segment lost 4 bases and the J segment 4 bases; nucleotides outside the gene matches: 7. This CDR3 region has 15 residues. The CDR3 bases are TGTGCCAGCAGCCCTTCCCAGGGGGCTTACAATGAGCAGTTCTTC. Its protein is CASSPSQGAYNEQFF.

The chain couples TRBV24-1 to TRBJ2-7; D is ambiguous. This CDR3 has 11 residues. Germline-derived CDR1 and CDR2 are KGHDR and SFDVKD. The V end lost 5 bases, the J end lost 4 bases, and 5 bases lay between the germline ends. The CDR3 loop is CATSVGYEQYF. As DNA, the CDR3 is TGTGCCACCAGTGTCGGGTACGAGCAGTACTTC.

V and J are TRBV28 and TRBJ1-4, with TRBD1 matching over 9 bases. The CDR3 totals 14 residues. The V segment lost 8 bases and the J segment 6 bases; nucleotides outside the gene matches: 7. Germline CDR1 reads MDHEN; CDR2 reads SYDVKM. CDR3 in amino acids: CASQTGGGDEKLFF. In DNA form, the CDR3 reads TGTGCCAGCCAAACAGGGGGCGGGGATGAAAAACTGTTTTTT.

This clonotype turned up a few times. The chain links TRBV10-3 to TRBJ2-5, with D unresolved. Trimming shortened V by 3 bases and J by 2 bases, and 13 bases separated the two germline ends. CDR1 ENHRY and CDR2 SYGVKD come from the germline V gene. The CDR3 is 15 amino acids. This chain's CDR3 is CAISDLGRAQETQYF. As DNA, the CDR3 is TGTGCCATCAGTGATTTGGGCAGAGCACAAGAGACCCAGTACTTC.